The sequence of this T cell receptor beta chain was determined in a study of shared clonotypes between healthy human individuals. Of note for this clone: At one end the junction does not follow the germline gene, possibly because of a read error.

From germline, CDR1 is KGHSH and CDR2 LQKENI. This CDR3 is 13 amino acids long. Repertoires were generated with immunoSEQ multiplex PCR, while TCRdb's copy carries only in-frame clones and drops some. Of roughly 2,500,000 clones listed, 93% are singletons. Source material: naive CD4+ T cells from PBMCs. The subset denotes: CD45RA+ positively selected. This chain links TRBV18 with TRBJ1-3; D is ambiguous. The TCR was taken from a man in his late teens or twenties in good health. Some clones in this sample may be carry-over from other donors' samples. The CDR3, as DNA: TGTGCCAGCTCACCACAGGCTGGAGACACCATATATTTT. Translating it yields CASSPQAGDTIYF.